The next 20 T cell receptor beta chains were all read from a single sample in a study of blood T cell repertoires in COVID-19. Only in-frame clones appear in the TCRdb table, and some are missing; sequencing was by immunoSEQ multiplex PCR. Of 250,000 to 300,000 clones detected, roughly 83% appear once; the ten largest clones hold about 4.5%. The sample was peripheral blood. Every receptor here comes from a man aged 60-69 years who had recovered from COVID-19.

This clone has just a few counts. V gene TRBV7-9 combines with J gene TRBJ1-2; D is unresolved. The V gene's germline CDR1 is SEHNR and CDR2 FQNEAQ (reference sequence). The CDR3 has 15 residues. Trimming removed 2 bases from V and 0 bases from J, with 10 bases in between. CDR3 region: CASSLLKHPNYGYTF. The CDR3 bases are TGTGCCAGCAGCTTACTGAAACACCCTAACTATGGCTACACCTTC.

The rearrangement joins TRBV10-1 to TRBJ2-7, with D maybe TRBD1 (6 bases). The V gene lost 5 bases and the J gene lost 2 bases, with 16 bases spanning the gap. This CDR3 contains 15 residues. Germline-derived CDR1 and CDR2 are WNHNN and SYGVQD (reference sequence). CDR3 in DNA: TGCGCCAGCAGTATATCCCGGGACACGACCTACGAGCAGTACTTC. Translated: CASSISRDTTYEQYF.

The chain uses TRBV11-1 and TRBJ1-2; D ambiguous. V lost 0 bases and J lost 6, with 11 bases in between. The CDR3 length is 14 residues. CDR1 and CDR2 (germline): SGHAT, FQDESV (reference sequence). As DNA, the CDR3 is TGTGCCAGCAGCTTAGCGGGTTGGCAGGATGGCTACACCTTC. It is translated as CASSLAGWQDGYTF.

The V and J genes are TRBV2 and TRBJ1-4; 8 nucleotides line up with TRBD1. The CDR3 spans 16 residues. Germline assignment: CDR1 SNHLY and CDR2 FYNNEI. J gave up 3 bases and V 4 bases, and 7 bases lay outside the gene matches. The CDR3 sequence: CASSAIQGAANEKLFF. The CDR3 DNA sequence: TGTGCCAGCAGTGCCATTCAGGGGGCTGCTAATGAAAAACTGTTTTTT.

The V gene is TRBV29-1, the J gene TRBJ1-1; 7 positions match TRBD1. Per germline, CDR1 SQVTM and CDR2 ANQGSEA. The length of the CDR3 is 13 residues. V shed 7 bases, J shed 0 bases, and the junction held 5 bases outside the gene matches. CDR3 nucleotides: TGCAGCGGTGAGACAGGGATGAACACTGAAGCTTTCTTT. Residues: CSGETGMNTEAFF.

This chain uses TRBV27 with TRBJ2-7; 8 bases match TRBD1. J lost 0 bases, V lost 5 bases, and 6 bases had no gene match. The CDR3 covers 15 residues. Germline V gene sequence: CDR1 MNHEY, CDR2 SMNVEV (reference sequence). CDR3 in amino acids: CASSPGDRPSYEQYF. The CDR3 bases are TGTGCCAGCAGTCCTGGGGACAGGCCCTCCTACGAGCAGTACTTC.

This chain links TRBV6-2 or TRBV6-3 with TRBJ1-3; D gene uncertain. V was pared by 4 bases and J by 3 bases, with 10 bases between. From germline, CDR1 is MNHEY and CDR2 SVGEGT. The CDR3 spans 14 residues. The CDR3 is CASSSVGFGNTIYF. In nucleotides, the CDR3 is TGTGCCAGCAGTTCTGTGGGCTTTGGAAACACCATATATTTT.

This clone showed up just once. The V and J genes are TRBV15 and TRBJ2-2; maybe TRBD2 (5 bases). The CDR3 runs 14 residues. CDR1 and CDR2 (germline): LNHNV, YYDKDF (reference sequence). Trimming stripped 5 bases from V and 1 base from J, with 8 bases between. The CDR3, as DNA: TGTGCCACCAGCTTGACTAAGAACACCGGGGAGCTGTTTTTT. Protein product: CATSLTKNTGELFF.

The chain is built from TRBV24-1 and TRBJ2-7, with D hard to call. The V gene's germline CDR1 is KGHDR and CDR2 SFDVKD. The V end was cut by 9 bases, the J end by 3 bases, with 8 bases between. The CDR3 is made up of 11 amino acids. CDR3 amino acids: CATADNYEQYF. CDR3 bases: TGTGCCACCGCAGACAACTACGAGCAGTACTTC.

Only one count was recorded for this clone. The chain carries TRBV5-1 and TRBJ1-4; 8 bases align to TRBD1. Germline CDR1 and CDR2: SGHRS and YFSETQ. The CDR3 runs 17 residues. Germline trimming cut 4 bases from V and 7 bases from J; bases unmatched to any gene: 15. CDR3 sequence (DNA): TGCGCCAGCAGCCCGGAGGGCAGGGGGCTGTCTGGTGAAAAACTGTTTTTT. Its protein product is CASSPEGRGLSGEKLFF.

V and J are TRBV19 and TRBJ2-7, with 9 positions matching TRBD1. The V gene end was trimmed by 5 bases and the J gene end by 5 bases; junction bases not matched to a gene: 7. Germline V gene lookup returns CDR1 LNHDA and CDR2 SQIVND (reference sequence). The CDR3 runs 14 residues. The CDR3 loop reads CASSLGQGTHEQYF. CDR3 coding DNA: TGTGCCAGTAGTCTGGGACAGGGTACCCACGAGCAGTACTTC.

The gene calls are TRBV19 and TRBJ2-2; TRBD1 matches 9 bases. CDR1 and CDR2 (germline): LNHDA, SQIVND (reference sequence). J lost 7 bases, V lost 11 bases, and 14 bases had no gene match. This CDR3 comprises 15 residues. CDR3: CAGIPQGAPDGELFF. In DNA form, the CDR3 reads TGTGCCGGGATCCCACAGGGGGCGCCCGACGGGGAGCTGTTTTTT.

The CDR3 DNA is TGTGCCAGCAGCAGCCGGGGGGGGGCTTGGGAGACCCAGTACTTC. Translated: CASSSRGGAWETQYF. The V call is TRBV11-2, the J call TRBJ2-5; 8 positions agree with TRBD2. Per the germline V gene, CDR1 is SGHAT and CDR2 is FQNNGV. The CDR3 runs to 15 residues. V was pared by 5 bases and J by 5 bases, with 10 bases of the junction left unmatched.

The chain carries TRBV28 and TRBJ2-1; 8 bases match TRBD2. CDR1 and CDR2 from the germline V gene are MDHEN and SYDVKM. J gave up 6 bases and V 6 bases, and 4 bases lay outside the gene matches. The CDR3 has 13 residues. Written as DNA, the CDR3 is TGTGCCAGCAGCCGGGGGGGAGTCAATGAGCAGTTCTTC. Its translation: CASSRGGVNEQFF. Variable domain in full (rest from reference TRBV28 and TRBJ2-1): DVKVTQSSRYLVKRTGEKVFLECVQDMDHENMFWYRQDPGLGLRLIYFSYDVKMKEKGDIPEGYSVSREKKERFSLILESASTNQTSMYLCASSRGGVNEQFFGPGTRLTVL.

The chain links TRBV4-1 to TRBJ1-2, with 7 bases fitting TRBD1. This CDR3 spans 15 amino acids. J lost 8 bases, V lost 0 bases, and 9 bases had no gene match. Germline CDR1 reads MGHRA; CDR2 reads YSYEKL. CDR3 nucleotides: TGCGCCAGCAGCCAAGACGGGACAGACTCTCCGGGCTACACCTTC. This encodes CASSQDGTDSPGYTF.

The genes are TRBV3-1 (or the pseudogene TRBV3-2) and TRBJ2-2, with 11 bases lining up with TRBD1. CDR1 LGHDT and CDR2 YNNKEL come from the germline V gene (reference sequence). The CDR3 length is 15 residues. V lost 2 bases and J lost 5; bases outside the gene matches: 1. CDR3 DNA sequence: TGTGCCAGCAGCCAAAGGGACAGGGGGACCGGGGAGCTGTTTTTT. Translation: CASSQRDRGTGELFF.

As DNA, the CDR3 is TGCGCCAGCAGCTTGTTAGAGACAAGCAACGAAAAACTGTTTTTT. Amino acids: CASSLLETSNEKLFF. This sequence joins TRBV5-1 and TRBJ1-4; D uncertain. This CDR3 is built from 15 residues. Germline assignment: CDR1 SGHRS and CDR2 YFSETQ. V gave up 1 base and J gave up 8 bases, with 15 bases separating them.

This rearrangement joins TRBV29-1 to TRBJ2-6; 8 bases align to TRBD1. After removal of 6 bases from V and 3 bases from J, the junction contained 7 bases not matched to a gene. Germline CDR1 SQVTM, CDR2 ANQGSEA. CDR3 length equals 15 residues. The CDR3 sequence: CSVRQGNLGANVLTF. CDR3 DNA sequence: TGCAGCGTCAGACAGGGGAATCTTGGGGCCAACGTCCTGACTTTC.

This clone has a handful of counts. This CDR3 is CASTAGDRGNNSPLHF. DNA for the CDR3: TGTGCCAGTACTGCCGGGGACAGGGGGAATAATTCACCCCTCCACTTT. The V call is TRBV19, the J call TRBJ1-6, with 11 bases aligning to TRBD1. Unmatched junction bases numbered 7, after V lost 7 bases and J lost 5 bases. The CDR3 has 16 amino acids. Germline CDR1 reads LNHDA; CDR2 reads SQIVND (reference sequence).

Notes on this clone: The sample contains more than one DNA sequence encoding this CDR3. The gene calls are TRBV18 and TRBJ2-5, with D tentatively TRBD1 (6 bases). Germline-derived CDR1 and CDR2 are KGHSH and LQKENI. The CDR3 has 14 amino acids. Trimming stripped 2 bases from V and 1 base from J, with 8 bases between. CDR3 DNA: TGTGCCAGCTCACCAGGGACACCCCAAGAGACCCAGTACTTC. The encoded protein is CASSPGTPQETQYF.